Each of the 17 T cell receptor beta chains below was sequenced from the same sample in a study of T cells in Graves' hyperthyroidism and ophthalmopathy. From RNA transcripts, TCR beta CDR3 regions were amplified. The study used the HTBI primer set for a first-round RT-PCR of the TCR CDR3. TCRdb fed the multiplex PCR reads into MiXCR, producing one record per CDR3 protein. The data show approximately 600,000 distinct CDR3 sequences, with approximately 15% seen just once and about 6.6% held by the top ten. Sequenced: blood. Receptor source: a woman aged 18-29 years with Graves' ophthalmopathy.

Remarks on this clonotype: Relative to the germline gene, one junction end is altered; a read error may explain this. The rearrangement links TRBV7-2 to TRBJ2-5; 10 bases align to TRBD1. This CDR3 is 15 amino acids long. Germline values: CDR1 SGHTA, CDR2 FQGNSA. The CDR3 here is CAGSYRTGGQETQYF. CDR3 DNA sequence: TGTGCCGGCAGCTACCGGACAGGGGGCCAAGAGACCCAGTACTTC.

The chain couples TRBV6-2 or TRBV6-3 to TRBJ1-5; a weak D match, TRBD1 (6 bases). This CDR3 spans 15 amino acids. Germline assignment: CDR1 MNHEY and CDR2 SVGEGT. V was pared by 6 bases and J by 1 base, with 13 bases between. This CDR3 is CASSPDSDSNQPQHF. As DNA, the CDR3 is TGTGCCAGCAGCCCGGACAGTGACAGCAATCAGCCCCAGCATTTT.

This clonotype occurred many times. V is TRBV6-2 or TRBV6-3 and J is TRBJ2-2, with D perhaps matching TRBD1 (6 bases). CDR3 size: 14 residues. The V gene's germline CDR1 is MNHEY and CDR2 SVGEGT. V gave up 6 bases and J gave up 0 bases, with 8 bases separating them. The DNA for the CDR3 is TGTGCCAGCAGAAAGGGGGCGAACACCGGGGAGCTGTTTTTT. Its translation: CASRKGANTGELFF.

This clonotype was observed at least ten times. The chain recombines TRBV7-8 with TRBJ2-5; the match to TRBD2 covers 7 bases. CDR3 length: 16 amino acids. The germline gives CDR1 SGHVS, CDR2 FQNEAQ. V lost 4 bases to trimming and J lost 4 bases; unmatched junction nucleotides: 12. The CDR3 nucleotides read TGTGCCAGCAGCTGGTCCTTGGCGGGAGCGGGAGAGACCCAGTACTTC. It codes for CASSWSLAGAGETQYF. Filled out from reference TRBV7-8 and TRBJ2-5, the complete variable domain reads GAGVSQSPRYKVAKRGQDVALRCDPISGHVSLFWYQQALGQGPEFLTYFQNEAQLDKSGLPSDRFFAERPEGSVSTLKIQRTQQEDSAVYLCASSWSLAGAGETQYFGPGTRLLVL.

V gene TRBV28 combines with J gene TRBJ1-5, with TRBD1 identical over 9 bases. Germline trimming cut 6 bases from V and 7 bases from J; bases unmatched to any gene: 10. The germline gives CDR1 MDHEN, CDR2 SYDVKM. CDR3 length equals 15 residues. CDR3 coding DNA: TGTGCCAGCAGAACCTCCGGGACAGGGTACCAGCCCCAGCATTTT. Its translation: CASRTSGTGYQPQHF.

This clonotype has only a few counts. The chain is built from TRBV13 and TRBJ2-5; D tentatively reads TRBD1 or TRBD2 (5 bases each). There are 15 residues in the CDR3. In germline, CDR1 is PRHDT, CDR2 FYEKMQ (reference sequence). V shed 8 bases and J shed 7 bases, with 23 bases lying between them. In nucleotides, the CDR3 is TGTGCCAGCCTCCCCTTGGACGGGGTTGGGGGGACCCAGTACTTC. Its protein product is CASLPLDGVGGTQYF.

This clonotype was picked up a small number of times. The chain links TRBV7-6 to TRBJ1-1; D uncertain. Trimming left V 1 base short and J 5 bases short, with 11 bases between. The CDR3 runs 14 residues. From germline, CDR1 is SGHVS and CDR2 FNYEAQ. The DNA of the CDR3 is TGTGCCAGCAGCTTAGGGCGGTCGGGGACTGAAGCTTTCTTT. Its protein product is CASSLGRSGTEAFF. The variable domain in full, completed from reference TRBV7-6 and TRBJ1-1, reads GAGVSQSPRYKVTKRGQDVALRCDPISGHVSLYWYRQALGQGPEFLTYFNYEAQQDKSGLPNDRFSAERPEGSISTLTIQRTEQRDSAMYRCASSLGRSGTEAFFGQGTRLTVV.

The table lists this clonotype with a count of one. The chain has TRBV28 and TRBJ2-7; TRBD2 agrees at 10 bases. Germline CDR1 and CDR2: MDHEN and SYDVKM. Trimming took 8 bases from V and 7 from J; bases not matched to a gene: 17. The CDR3 contains 16 residues. The chain's CDR3 is CASGGLAGEGFSEQYF. CDR3 coding DNA: TGTGCCAGCGGGGGGCTAGCGGGAGAGGGGTTTAGTGAGCAGTACTTC.

This clonotype has just a few counts. The chain employs TRBV2 and TRBJ1-2; perhaps TRBD1 as D (6 bases). The CDR3 extends over 15 amino acids. Germline V CDR1 and CDR2: SNHLY, FYNNEI. The V and J ends lost 1 base and 5 bases respectively, with 14 bases between them. CDR3 in DNA: TGTGCCAGCAGTGAAGGGACAGCCAACGCTTATGGCTACACCTTC. Translated: CASSEGTANAYGYTF.

This clonotype showed up just once. The chain carries TRBV20-1 and TRBJ1-2, with 10 nucleotides matching TRBD1. The CDR3 is 15 residues long. Per the germline V gene, CDR1 is DFQATT and CDR2 is SNEGSKA (reference sequence). Germline trimming cut 6 bases from V and 8 bases from J; bases unmatched to any gene: 15. The CDR3: CSAQTGTGVRRGYTF. The CDR3 nucleotides are TGCAGTGCCCAGACCGGGACAGGGGTACGACGCGGCTACACCTTC.

This clonotype was recorded many times. The chain combines TRBV7-9 with TRBJ2-1; 7 bases are shared with TRBD2. This CDR3 has 13 residues. CDR1 SEHNR and CDR2 FQNEAQ come from the germline V gene (reference sequence). The CDR3: CSLAAVVYNEQFF. DNA for the CDR3: TGTTCCCTAGCGGCGGTTGTCTACAATGAGCAGTTCTTC. The entire variable domain, with the rest obtained from reference TRBV7-9 and TRBJ2-1, is as follows: DTGVSQNPRHKITKRGQNVTFRCDPISEHNRLYWYRQTLGQGPEFLTYFQNEAQLEKSRLLSDRFSAERPKGSFSTLEIQRTEQGDSAMYLCSLAAVVYNEQFFGPGTRLTVL.

In its sample, this clonotype was seen many times. CDR3 bases: TGTGCCACTGGGGAGGGGATGAGCAATCAGCCCCAGCATTTT. It translates to CATGEGMSNQPQHF. The chain is built from TRBV27 and TRBJ1-5, with D possibly matching TRBD1 (5 bases). CDR3 size: 14 residues. The germline gives CDR1 MNHEY, CDR2 SMNVEV (reference sequence). With 10 bases removed from V and 1 base from J, the gap between germline ends came to 14 bases.

Many counts were recorded for this clonotype. The chain uses TRBV2 and TRBJ2-1; 9 bases are a match to TRBD2. The germline V gene encodes CDR1 SNHLY and CDR2 FYNNEI. The CDR3 extends over 15 amino acids. V lost 3 bases to trimming and J lost 3 bases; unmatched junction nucleotides: 3. The CDR3 here is CASSEVSGSYNEQFF. The CDR3 DNA reads TGTGCCAGCAGTGAGGTTAGCGGGAGCTACAATGAGCAGTTCTTC. The variable domain in full, with the rest retrieved from reference TRBV2 and TRBJ2-1, is EPEVTQTPSHQVTQMGQEVILRCVPISNHLYFYWYRQILGQKVEFLVSFYNNEISEKSEIFDDQFSVERPDGSNFTLKIRSTKLEDSAMYFCASSEVSGSYNEQFFGPGTRLTVL.

This clonotype appeared a few times. This could be a read error, since a much larger clone is one nucleotide away. The missing conserved phenylalanine or tryptophan at the end of this CDR3 makes a read error likely. The chain links TRBV6-1 to TRBJ2-7; a possible D gene is TRBD2 (5 bases). The ends were cut back, 5 bases at V and 1 base at J, with 12 bases in the middle. This CDR3 contains 14 residues. CDR1 and CDR2 (germline): MNHNS, SASEGT. CDR3 nucleotide sequence: TGTGCCAGCAGTTATCTGGCGGGTTCCTACGAGCAGTACCTC. Its protein is CASSYLAGSYEQYL.

The chain uses TRBV12-3 or TRBV12-4 and TRBJ2-2; a possible D gene is TRBD2 (5 bases). V was trimmed by 3 bases and J by 6 bases, leaving 11 bases between them. The CDR3 loop spans 14 amino acids. CDR3 nucleotide sequence: TGTGCCAGCAGTTTTACTAGGTCGGCCGGGGAGCTGTTTTTT. It is translated as CASSFTRSAGELFF.

V gene TRBV29-1 combines with J gene TRBJ2-7; 11 bases align to TRBD1. CDR1 is SQVTM, CDR2 ANQGSEA, per germline. The ends lost 4 bases at V and 5 bases at J; junction bases unmatched: 4. This CDR3 comprises 13 residues. This chain's CDR3 is CSVVSDRGHEQYF. The CDR3, as DNA: TGCAGCGTTGTCTCGGACAGGGGGCACGAGCAGTACTTC.

This clonotype was seen a handful of times. This rearrangement joins TRBV29-1 to TRBJ2-1; 12 bases align to TRBD2. CDR1 is SQVTM and CDR2 is ANQGSEA in the germline V gene. J gave up 0 bases and V 7 bases, and 10 bases lay outside the gene matches. This CDR3 comprises 17 residues. The CDR3 DNA reads TGCAGCGCCGTGGGGACTAGCGGGTCTAGCTCCTACAATGAGCAGTTCTTC. Translation: CSAVGTSGSSSYNEQFF.